This note documents a single T cell receptor (beta chain) sequence. Its specificity is unknown. The V end was cut by 4 bases, the J end by 12 bases, with 19 bases between. This CDR3 contains 14 residues. Germline V gene lookup returns CDR1 MDHEN and CDR2 SYDVKM. Primers included in the PCR were 60 Vbeta and 13 Jbeta primers. The repertoire was sequenced with immunoSEQ multiplex PCR; TCRdb's copy has only in-frame clones and lacks some. The repertoire holds roughly 80,000 clones, about 78% seen once, with under 1.2% in the top ten. Donors counted as nominally healthy when sampled, yet unrecorded immune exposures were likely. The sample is drawn from a study of cytomegalovirus exposure and HLA in healthy donors. The study's findings and limits: At a 0.05 false discovery rate, a later analysis found some 17,000 TCR beta sequences to be associated with HLA alleles. Some V segments (TRBV6-2 and TRBV6-3 among them) were excluded as indistinguishable.

What was sequenced was PBMCs. The receptor comes from a male donor in good health and CMV-seronegative. This chain links TRBV28 with TRBJ2-1, with D possibly TRBD1 on 6 matching bases. CDR3 in amino acids: CASSSGALSRGQFF. The CDR3 region has the DNA TGTGCCAGCAGTTCAGGGGCCTTAAGTCGAGGGCAGTTCTTC.